Each of the 9 T cell receptor beta chains below was sequenced from the same sample in a study of blood T cells in healthy people across ages. It was with a sample-barcoded 5' primer and a J-beta primer mix that a second PCR of about 6 to 12 cycles was run. MiXCR, applied by TCRdb to the 5' RACE reads, yields one record per CDR3 protein. The sample has 450,000 to 700,000 distinct CDR3 sequences; about 26% are singletons. Sequenced input: blood. These receptors all come from a woman aged 70-85 years in good health.

This sequence joins TRBV7-9 and TRBJ1-2; D possibly corresponds to TRBD1 (6 bases). The CDR3 loop spans 15 amino acids. Trimming removed 3 bases at V and 10 bases at J, with 21 bases between. The germline gives CDR1 SEHNR, CDR2 FQNEAQ (reference sequence). In DNA form, the CDR3 reads TGTGCCAGCAGCTTTTTTGGGACATCTTCGGGAGACTACACCTTC. Translation gives CASSFFGTSSGDYTF.

This clonotype showed up just a few times. The chain combines TRBV20-1 with TRBJ2-3, with a tentative D call TRBD1 (6 bases). The CDR3 contains 12 residues. V lost 3 bases and J 3 bases, leaving 7 bases between the germline ends. Germline V lookup: CDR1 DFQATT, CDR2 SNEGSKA (reference sequence). The CDR3 loop is CSARGATDTQYF. CDR3 DNA: TGCAGTGCTAGGGGGGCAACAGATACGCAGTATTTT.

This chain joins TRBV5-1 and TRBJ1-2, with 8 bases matching TRBD1. Germline-derived CDR1 and CDR2 are SGHRS and YFSETQ. The CDR3 is 13 amino acids. V was pared by 2 bases and J by 6 bases, with 3 bases of the junction left unmatched. For the CDR3, the DNA is TGCGCCAGCAGCTTCGGACAGGGAGATGGCTACACCTTC. Protein: CASSFGQGDGYTF. Filled out from reference TRBV5-1 and TRBJ1-2, the complete variable domain reads KAGVTQTPRYLIKTRGQQVTLSCSPISGHRSVSWYQQTPGQGLQFLFEYFSETQRNKGNFPGRFSGRQFSNSRSEMNVSTLELGDSALYLCASSFGQGDGYTFGSGTRLTVV.

As regards this clonotype: Compared with germline, one end of the junction differs, possibly owing to a read error. The CDR3 region is CASNLVTDTDTQYF. CDR3 nucleotides: TGTGCCAGCAACTTAGTGACAGACACAGATACGCAGTATTTT. The chain uses TRBV7-6 and TRBJ2-3; D might be TRBD1 (5 bases). Germline lookup yields CDR1 SGHVS and CDR2 FNYEAQ. The CDR3 length is 14 residues.

This clonotype appeared a few times. This sequence joins TRBV6-1 and TRBJ1-1; D is ambiguous. The CDR3 is 16 residues long. Trimming took off 1 base at V and 5 bases at J, with 17 bases between the two ends. Germline values: CDR1 MNHNS, CDR2 SASEGT. The CDR3 spells CASSEVSGVTRTEAFF. The CDR3 bases are TGTGCCAGCAGTGAAGTTTCGGGCGTTACAAGGACTGAAGCTTTCTTT.

The V and J genes are TRBV12-3 or TRBV12-4 and TRBJ1-5; D is undetermined. Trimming took off 7 bases at V and 4 bases at J, with 11 bases between the two ends. This CDR3 has 13 residues. The DNA of the CDR3 is TGTGCCAGCAATTATATGCAAAATCAGCCCCAGCATTTT. Translation gives CASNYMQNQPQHF.

The chain employs TRBV5-1 and TRBJ2-7; 8 bases agree with TRBD2. V gave up 2 bases and J gave up 6 bases; unmatched junction bases: 13. CDR1 and CDR2 from the germline V gene are SGHRS and YFSETQ. The CDR3 extends over 16 amino acids. The CDR3 DNA follows: TGCGCCAGCAGCTTCGGGAGCGGGGGCGGTTTGATCGAGCAGTACTTC. Residues: CASSFGSGGGLIEQYF.

This clonotype has just a few counts. This chain links TRBV6-2 or TRBV6-3 with TRBJ2-7; TRBD1 agrees at 8 bases. After removal of 7 bases from V and 4 bases from J, the junction contained 6 bases not matched to a gene. The CDR3 covers 13 residues. Germline CDR1 MNHEY, CDR2 SVGEGT. The CDR3 nucleotides are TGTGCCAGCAACGACAGGGGCCCTTACGAGCAGTACTTC. Its protein product is CASNDRGPYEQYF.

This clonotype was recorded a few times. V is TRBV7-2 and J is TRBJ2-7; D may be TRBD2 (6 bases). The CDR3 has 14 amino acids. V lost 0 bases and J 4 bases, leaving 10 bases between the germline ends. Germline V CDR1 and CDR2: SGHTA, FQGNSA. In DNA, the CDR3 is TGTGCCAGCAGCTTAGCCGGCGGGGATTACGAGCAGTACTTC. This codes for CASSLAGGDYEQYF.